This note documents a single T cell receptor (beta chain) sequence. The sample originates from a study of cytomegalovirus exposure and HLA in healthy donors. PCR primers comprised 60 Vbeta and 13 Jbeta primers. Profiling relied on immunoSEQ multiplex PCR, and the TCRdb table lists in-frame clones only, not all of them. Of 130,000 or so clones in the sample, roughly 9% were seen once. The germline gives CDR1 SGHRS, CDR2 YFSETQ. This CDR3 contains 15 residues. The V end was cut by 0 bases, the J end by 2 bases, with 10 bases between. Sequencing was carried out using PBMCs. The sequence was collected from a woman aged 35 to 49 in good health and CMV-seropositive. This sequence joins TRBV5-1 and TRBJ2-3, with D possibly matching TRBD2 (5 bases). CDR3 nucleotides: TGCGCCAGCAGCTTGGCGAGCGGTTACACAGATACGCAGTATTTT. Translation gives CASSLASGYTDTQYF.